These 9 T cell receptor beta chains were all obtained from the same sample, sequenced in a study of shared clonotypes between healthy human individuals. Some clones are missing from TCRdb's copy, which holds only in-frame ones; the method was immunoSEQ multiplex PCR. The sample yields millions of clones, less than 95% seen once. The naive CD8 fraction comprised CD45RO-negative cells positively selected for CCR7 and excluded terminally differentiated effector memory CD45RA+ cells. The sample comprised naive CD8+ T cells sorted from blood. These receptors were collected from a man younger than 35 in good health.

The chain recombines TRBV5-6 with TRBJ2-1; D is perhaps TRBD2 (5 bases). V dropped 4 bases and J dropped 3 bases, with 11 bases sitting between them. The length of the CDR3 is 14 residues. Per the germline V gene, CDR1 is SGHDT and CDR2 is YYEEEE. CDR3 DNA: TGTGCCAGCAGCCTACTAGAGAACTACAATGAGCAGTTCTTC. Amino acid sequence: CASSLLENYNEQFF. The complete variable domain, with remaining parts taken from reference TRBV5-6 and TRBJ2-1, reads DAGVTQSPTHLIKTRGQQVTLRCSPKSGHDTVSWYQQALGQGPQFIFQYYEEEERQRGNFPDRFSGHQFPNYSSELNVNALLLGDSALYLCASSLLENYNEQFFGPGTRLTVL.

CDR3 DNA sequence: TGCAGCGTAGGGGGAGAGGCTAGCGGGAGGGTGGGGTACAATGAGCAGTTCTTC. Translation gives CSVGGEASGRVGYNEQFF. The chain combines TRBV29-1 with TRBJ2-1, with 12 bases aligning to TRBD2. CDR3 length: 18 residues. V lost 6 bases, J lost 4 bases, and 16 bases stayed unmatched. CDR1 is SQVTM and CDR2 is ANQGSEA in the germline V gene.

The chain carries TRBV2 and TRBJ2-3, with 9 nucleotides matching TRBD1. CDR1 and CDR2 from the germline V gene are SNHLY and FYNNEI. The CDR3 length is 14 residues. The ends lost 5 bases at V and 3 bases at J; junction bases unmatched: 3. The CDR3 spells CASSKDRGTDTQYF. CDR3 DNA sequence: TGTGCCAGCAGTAAGGACAGGGGTACAGATACGCAGTATTTT. The entire variable domain, with the rest obtained from reference TRBV2 and TRBJ2-3, is as follows: EPEVTQTPSHQVTQMGQEVILRCVPISNHLYFYWYRQILGQKVEFLVSFYNNEISEKSEIFDDQFSVERPDGSNFTLKIRSTKLEDSAMYFCASSKDRGTDTQYFGPGTRLTVL.

The J gene is TRBJ2-2, the V gene TRBV4-1; D unresolved. Germline V gene data show CDR1 as MGHRA and CDR2 as YSYEKL. The CDR3 runs to 14 residues. Trimming shortened V by 5 bases and J by 1 base, and 8 bases separated the two germline ends. The CDR3 here is CASSWGENTGELFF. CDR3 in DNA: TGCGCCAGCAGCTGGGGTGAGAACACCGGGGAGCTGTTTTTT.

This sequence joins TRBV2 and TRBJ1-2; no clear D. This CDR3 region has 13 residues. Looked up from germline, CDR1 is SNHLY and CDR2 is FYNNEI. Trimming took off 2 bases at V and 6 bases at J, with 10 bases between the two ends. This CDR3 reads CASSELGSDGYTF. CDR3 DNA: TGTGCCAGCAGTGAACTGGGTTCCGATGGCTACACCTTC.

CDR3 in DNA: TGTGCCAGCAGTTATTTACCCGCGGTCGAGCAGTACTTC. Its protein is CASSYLPAVEQYF. V and J are TRBV6-5 and TRBJ2-7; unclear D gene. Per the germline V gene, CDR1 is MNHEY and CDR2 is SVGAGI. This CDR3 is built from 13 residues. Trimming removed 3 bases at V and 6 bases at J, with 12 bases between.

The rearrangement joins TRBV27 to TRBJ2-3; 9 nucleotides match TRBD1. CDR1 is MNHEY and CDR2 is SMNVEV in the germline V gene (reference sequence). This CDR3 is built from 14 residues. With V trimmed by 5 bases and J by 7 bases, 7 bases remained unmatched. The CDR3, as DNA: TGTGCCAGCAGTCAAGGGACAGGGATGAATACGCAGTATTTT. It is translated as CASSQGTGMNTQYF.

The chain uses TRBV5-6 and TRBJ1-5; D gene uncertain. CDR1 is SGHDT and CDR2 is YYEEEE in the germline V gene. The germline V and J ends were trimmed by 0 bases and 7 bases, with 8 bases remaining between them. The CDR3 is 13 residues long. Here the CDR3 reads CASSLGVGQPQHF. The DNA for the CDR3 is TGTGCCAGCAGCTTGGGGGTGGGGCAGCCCCAGCATTTT.

The rearrangement uses TRBV5-1 and TRBJ2-7; the D is unclear. Trimming shortened V by 2 bases and J by 0 bases, and 9 bases separated the two germline ends. The CDR3 has 14 amino acids. Per germline, CDR1 SGHRS and CDR2 YFSETQ. The CDR3: CASSFDWGSYEQYF. In DNA form, the CDR3 reads TGCGCCAGCAGCTTTGATTGGGGCTCCTACGAGCAGTACTTC.